This TCR beta chain derives from a study of cytomegalovirus exposure and HLA in healthy donors. General observations from the study: Despite most TCR sequences being rare, some public TCRs occurred in many donors. According to a subsequent analysis, TCR clusters identified in the first cohort showed a tendency to co-occur across the 100 to 150 validation repertoires.

The germline CDR1 and CDR2 sequences are SGHRS and YFSETQ. This CDR3 has 13 residues. TCRdb keeps only in-frame clones here, not all; method: immunoSEQ multiplex PCR. The table has approximately 64,000 clones, 75% to 90% seen once; the top ten hold over 1.5%. With respect to this clone: Antigen unknown. Germline and junction disagree at one end, which may indicate a read error.

The TCR was taken from a woman under 30 in good health and CMV-seronegative. This chain links TRBV5-1 with TRBJ1-5, with TRBD1 as a possible D gene (5 bases). The sequencing input was PBMCs. CDR3 loop: CASSGGGNHPQHF. For the CDR3, the DNA is TGCGCCAGCAGCGGGGGGGGGAATCACCCCCAGCATTTT.